The clone carrying this TCR beta chain was detected only once. What it binds is unknown. The data originate from a study of cytomegalovirus exposure and HLA in healthy donors. Broader study findings: Analyzed later, most CMV-associated TCR beta chains appeared HLA-restricted. Presence/absence results assume similar sequencing depth per donor, which may not hold.

CDR1 SGHTA and CDR2 FQGNSA come from the germline V gene. There are 13 residues in the CDR3. Trimming pared 5 bases from V and 5 bases from J, leaving 13 bases between. 60 Vbeta and 13 Jbeta primers were used in PCR. The data were produced by immunoSEQ multiplex PCR, yet TCRdb's version contains in-frame clones alone and is incomplete. The sample contains approximately 140,000 clones, around four fifths of which appear only once. The chain joins TRBV7-2 to TRBJ2-7; possibly TRBD1 for D (6 bases). The source of this sequence is a man younger than 40 in good health and CMV-seronegative. Sequencing input: PBMCs. CDR3 DNA sequence: TGTGCCAGCAGCCCACAGGGTAACCACGAGCAGTACTTC. As protein: CASSPQGNHEQYF.